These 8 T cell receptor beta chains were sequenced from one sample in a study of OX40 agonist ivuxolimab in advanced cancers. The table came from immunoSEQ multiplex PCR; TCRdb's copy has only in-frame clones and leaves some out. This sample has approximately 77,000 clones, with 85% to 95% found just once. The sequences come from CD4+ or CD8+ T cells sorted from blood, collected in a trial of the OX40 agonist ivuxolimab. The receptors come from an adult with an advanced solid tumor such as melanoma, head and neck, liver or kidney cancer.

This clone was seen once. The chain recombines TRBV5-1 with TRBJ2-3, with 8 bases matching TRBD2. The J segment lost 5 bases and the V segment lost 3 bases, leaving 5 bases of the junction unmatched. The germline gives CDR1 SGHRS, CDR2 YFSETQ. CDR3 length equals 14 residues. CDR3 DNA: TGCGCCAGCAGCTATAGCGGGATACGAGATACGCAGTATTTT. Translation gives CASSYSGIRDTQYF.

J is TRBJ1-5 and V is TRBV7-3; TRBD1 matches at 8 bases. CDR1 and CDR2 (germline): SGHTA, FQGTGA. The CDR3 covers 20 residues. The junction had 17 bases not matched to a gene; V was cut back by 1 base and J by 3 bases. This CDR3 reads CASSLIYRDRPRRPNQPQHF. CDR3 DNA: TGTGCCAGCAGCTTAATTTATAGGGACAGGCCCCGACGGCCCAATCAGCCCCAGCATTTT.

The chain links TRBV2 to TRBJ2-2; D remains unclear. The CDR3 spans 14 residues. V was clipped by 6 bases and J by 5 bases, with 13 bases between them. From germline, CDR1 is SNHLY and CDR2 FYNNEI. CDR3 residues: CASSQVGRTGELFF. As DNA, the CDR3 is TGTGCCAGCAGCCAGGTGGGCCGGACCGGGGAGCTGTTTTTT.

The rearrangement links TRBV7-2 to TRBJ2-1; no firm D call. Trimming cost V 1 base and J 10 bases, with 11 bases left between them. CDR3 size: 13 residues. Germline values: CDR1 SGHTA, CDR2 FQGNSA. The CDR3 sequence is CASSLVGSKEQFF. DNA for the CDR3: TGTGCCAGCAGCTTAGTTGGCAGCAAAGAGCAGTTCTTC.

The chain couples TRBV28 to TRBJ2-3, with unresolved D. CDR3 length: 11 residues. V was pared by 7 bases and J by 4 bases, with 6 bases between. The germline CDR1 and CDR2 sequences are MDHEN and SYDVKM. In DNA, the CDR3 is TGTGCCAGCACCCTAGCAGATACGCAGTATTTT. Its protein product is CASTLADTQYF.

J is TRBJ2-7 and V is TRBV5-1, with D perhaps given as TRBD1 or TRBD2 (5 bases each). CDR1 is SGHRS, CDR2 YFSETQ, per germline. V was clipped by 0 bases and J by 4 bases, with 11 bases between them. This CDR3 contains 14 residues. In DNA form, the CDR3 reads TGCGCCAGCAGCTTGGGAGGGGTAGGATACGAGCAGTACTTC. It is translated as CASSLGGVGYEQYF. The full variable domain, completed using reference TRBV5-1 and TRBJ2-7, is KAGVTQTPRYLIKTRGQQVTLSCSPISGHRSVSWYQQTPGQGLQFLFEYFSETQRNKGNFPGRFSGRQFSNSRSEMNVSTLELGDSALYLCASSLGGVGYEQYFGPGTRLTVT.

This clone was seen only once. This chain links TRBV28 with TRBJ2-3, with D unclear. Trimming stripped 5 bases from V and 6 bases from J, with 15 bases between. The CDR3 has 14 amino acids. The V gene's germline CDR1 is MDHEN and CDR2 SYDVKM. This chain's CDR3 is CASSPAGAADTQYF. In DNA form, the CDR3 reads TGTGCCAGCAGTCCCGCCGGTGCAGCGGATACGCAGTATTTT.

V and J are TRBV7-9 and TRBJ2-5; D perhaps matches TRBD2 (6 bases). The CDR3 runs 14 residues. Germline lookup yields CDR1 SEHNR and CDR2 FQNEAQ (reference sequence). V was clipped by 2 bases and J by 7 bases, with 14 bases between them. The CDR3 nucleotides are TGTGCCAGCAGCTTATTGTTGGACGGGGGGACCCAGTACTTC. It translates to CASSLLLDGGTQYF.